These 8 T cell receptor beta chains were sequenced from one sample in a study of cytomegalovirus exposure and HLA in healthy donors. Repertoires were generated with immunoSEQ multiplex PCR, while TCRdb's copy carries only in-frame clones and drops some. Among 150,000 to 200,000 clones listed, more than 70% were seen once. The sample consisted of PBMCs. These receptor sequences come from a woman aged 18-29 years in good health and CMV-seronegative.

This clone was recorded once. V usage is TRBV9 and J usage is TRBJ1-2; perhaps TRBD1 as D (6 bases). The CDR3 contains 15 residues. Looked up from germline, CDR1 is SGDLS and CDR2 is YYNGEE. The V and J ends lost 6 bases and 0 bases respectively, with 15 bases between them. CDR3 region: CASNRGGQTNYGYTF. The CDR3 coding sequence is TGTGCCAGCAACCGCGGGGGGCAGACTAACTATGGCTACACCTTC.

J is TRBJ1-5 and V is TRBV19, with 9 bases aligning to TRBD1. This CDR3 region has 15 residues. V lost 6 bases to trimming and J lost 3 bases; unmatched junction nucleotides: 6. The germline V gene encodes CDR1 LNHDA and CDR2 SQIVND (reference sequence). The CDR3 bases are TGTGCCAGTAGCTCCGGGACAGGGAACAATCAGCCCCAGCATTTT. Protein sequence: CASSSGTGNNQPQHF.

This clone was counted a single time. V gene TRBV11-3 combines with J gene TRBJ2-2, with 10 bases matching TRBD1. With V trimmed by 3 bases and J by 5 bases, 6 bases remained unmatched. This CDR3 is built from 16 residues. CDR1 is SGHNT and CDR2 is YENEEA in the germline V gene. As DNA, the CDR3 is TGTGCCAGCAGCTTCCGACAGGGGGCCAGGACCGGGGAGCTGTTTTTT. As protein: CASSFRQGARTGELFF.

V is TRBV29-1 and J is TRBJ1-1; no clear D. Trimming took off 7 bases at V and 2 bases at J, with 8 bases between the two ends. Germline V gives CDR1 SQVTM, CDR2 ANQGSEA. This CDR3 spans 11 amino acids. CDR3 sequence reads: CSGIRNTEAFF. The CDR3 DNA sequence: TGCAGCGGTATTAGAAACACTGAAGCTTTCTTT.

J is TRBJ1-2 and V is TRBV18, with 7 bases that match TRBD1. With 4 bases clipped from V and 4 bases from J, the junction kept 6 bases outside the gene matches. The CDR3 runs 14 residues. CDR1 and CDR2 (germline): KGHSH, LQKENI. CDR3 protein: CASSLRQGIYGYTF. CDR3 sequence (DNA): TGTGCCAGCTCACTACGACAGGGAATCTATGGCTACACCTTC.

The genes are TRBV14 and TRBJ1-3; D possibly corresponds to TRBD1 (6 bases). The germline CDR1 and CDR2 sequences are SGHDN and FVKESK. This CDR3 is 16 amino acids long. The V end lost 4 bases, the J end lost 0 bases, and 13 bases lay between the germline ends. The DNA for the CDR3 is TGTGCCAGCAGCCCGCATAGGGACATCTCTGGAAACACCATATATTTT. Protein product: CASSPHRDISGNTIYF.

V gene TRBV7-3 combines with J gene TRBJ1-5; 7 bases are a match to TRBD1. J was trimmed by 6 bases and V by 3 bases; bases with no gene match: 23. The CDR3 consists of 20 residues. Germline V gene data show CDR1 as SGHTA and CDR2 as FQGTGA. The CDR3 DNA reads TGTGCCAGCAGCTTTTCAGTGGAAATACAGGGGTCGAATAGGGGTCAGCCCCAGCATTTT. Translated: CASSFSVEIQGSNRGQPQHF.

V is TRBV27 and J is TRBJ1-4; 7 bases match TRBD1. The CDR3 spans 18 residues. Per germline, CDR1 MNHEY and CDR2 SMNVEV (reference sequence). Trimming took 6 bases from V and 0 from J; bases not matched to a gene: 13. The CDR3 sequence is CASRRDRTPGTTNEKLFF. The CDR3 region has the DNA TGTGCCAGCAGAAGGGACAGAACTCCAGGAACAACTAATGAAAAACTGTTTTTT.